The sequence of this T cell receptor beta chain was determined in a study of CD8 T cells in Susac syndrome. Comments on this clonotype: Its antigen remains unknown.

V dropped 2 bases and J dropped 2 bases, with 11 bases sitting between them. Germline CDR1 reads LGHNA; CDR2 reads YNFKEQ. The CDR3 is made up of 15 amino acids. Study findings and constraints: The study conceded that its TCR sequencing and HLA analysis involved relatively few individuals.

With random hexamers, reverse transcription was performed on about 0.45 to 1 ug of RNA. TCRdb re-analysed the immunoSEQ multiplex PCR reads in MiXCR, keeping a single row per CDR3 protein. Of approximately 230,000 distinct CDR3 sequences in the sample, 93% were seen once. The sequence was collected from a human donor with multiple sclerosis. The specimen was CD4+ T cells from PBMCs. V usage is TRBV4-2 and J usage is TRBJ2-3; D gene unclear. This CDR3 reads CASSQSLAVTDTQYF. CDR3 coding DNA: TGTGCCAGCAGCCAATCACTGGCGGTCACAGATACGCAGTATTTT.